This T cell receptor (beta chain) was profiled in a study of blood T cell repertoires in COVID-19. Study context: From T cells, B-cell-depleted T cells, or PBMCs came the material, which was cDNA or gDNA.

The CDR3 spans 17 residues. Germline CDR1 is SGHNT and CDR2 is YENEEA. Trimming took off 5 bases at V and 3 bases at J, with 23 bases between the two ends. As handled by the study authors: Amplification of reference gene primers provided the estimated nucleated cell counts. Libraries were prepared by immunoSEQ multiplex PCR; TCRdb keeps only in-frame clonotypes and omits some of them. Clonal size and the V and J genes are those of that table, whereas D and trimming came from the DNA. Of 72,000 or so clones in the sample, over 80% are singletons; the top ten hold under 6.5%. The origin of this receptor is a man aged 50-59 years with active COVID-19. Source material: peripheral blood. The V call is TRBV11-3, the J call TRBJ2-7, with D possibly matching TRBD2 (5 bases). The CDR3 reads CASSLTRERESGYEQYF. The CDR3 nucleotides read TGTGCCAGCAGCCTAACTAGAGAAAGAGAGTCTGGCTACGAGCAGTACTTC.